These T cell receptor beta chains were read from a single sample in a study of cytomegalovirus exposure and HLA in healthy donors. TCRdb's table, derived via immunoSEQ multiplex PCR, lists solely in-frame clones and lacks some. Of 190,000 or so clones in the sample, 75% to 85% were seen once. The source material was PBMCs. Receptors were obtained from a girl aged 10 to 17 in good health and CMV-seropositive. Each CDR3 is given with its conserved first and last residue. The D gene is left open where the match is weak. Expanded clones are given a class, and other clones once, few, many or no size at all.

j_call v_call clone_size d_call cdr3_nt cdr3_aa
TRBJ1-3 TRBV30 . . TGTGCCTGGAGTCTGACAAGCCCTGGAAACACCATATATTTT CAWSLTSPGNTIYF
TRBJ2-2 TRBV11-2 once TRBD1 TGTGCCAGCAGCTTCAGGACAGGGGGCGTCACCGGGGAGCTGTTTTTT CASSFRTGGVTGELFF
TRBJ2-2 TRBV5-6 . TRBD1 TGTGCCAGCAGCTCATTACAAGGGGGCTCCAACACCGGGGAGCTGTTTTTT CASSSLQGGSNTGELFF
TRBJ1-1 TRBV10-3 . . TGTGCCATCAGTGAGTTAGAGACAGGCTCAGCTTTCTTT CAISELETGSAFF
TRBJ2-3 TRBV10-1 . TRBD1 TGCGCCAGCAGCGTAGGACAGGGAAGGGTAGATACGCAGTATTTT CASSVGQGRVDTQYF
TRBJ2-7 TRBV5-4 . TRBD1 TGTGCCAGCAGCCCGGACAGGGCCTTAACTGAGCAGTACTTC CASSPDRALTEQYF
TRBJ2-7 TRBV11-3 . TRBD1 TGTGCCAGCAGCCCGACAGGGGTCCCCTACGAGCAGTACTTC CASSPTGVPYEQYF
TRBJ2-1 TRBV11-2 . . TGTGCCAGCAGCTTGGACAGCAACACCTACAATGAGCAGTTCTTC CASSLDSNTYNEQFF
TRBJ2-7 TRBV7-9 . . TGTGCCAGCAGCCAAGCCGGGACACAAGTCAGGCAGTACTTC CASSQAGTQVRQYF
TRBJ2-2 TRBV2 . . TGTGCCAGCAGTGAAGTGCGGTCCGGGGAGCTGTTTTTT CASSEVRSGELFF
TRBJ2-2 TRBV5-1 . . TGCGCCAGCAAAAGAGGGACCGGGGAGCTGTTTTTT CASKRGTGELFF
TRBJ2-1 TRBV6-5 few . TGTGCCAGCAGTTACTCGAGGTCAACCGAAGTCGGTGAGCAGTTCTTC CASSYSRSTEVGEQFF
TRBJ2-5 TRBV27 . TRBD2 TGTGCCAGCAGCGGAGTAGCGGGGGGGCCGGGGGAGACCCAGTACTTC CASSGVAGGPGETQYF
TRBJ1-2 TRBV10-1 few TRBD1 TGCGCCAGCAGTGATGGACAGGGCGTTGGCTACACCTTC CASSDGQGVGYTF
TRBJ1-1 TRBV6-1 . TRBD1 TGTGCCAGCAGTCAAAGGGGGCAAAACACTGAAGCTTTCTTT CASSQRGQNTEAFF
TRBJ1-5 TRBV7-2 . . TGTGCCAGCAGCCCGTATAATCAGCCCCAGCATTTT CASSPYNQPQHF
TRBJ2-3 TRBV19 few . TGTGCCAGTAGTATCAGGGGAACAGATACGCAGTATTTT CASSIRGTDTQYF
TRBJ2-7 TRBV6-5 . . TGTGCCAGCACCGCCGGGACAACCTACGAGCAGTACTTC CASTAGTTYEQYF
TRBJ2-7 TRBV6-6 . TRBD1 TGTGCCAGCAGTTGGGACAGGTCCAACGAGCAGTACTTC CASSWDRSNEQYF
TRBJ1-2 TRBV27 . TRBD1 TGTGCCAGCAGTTCTACCAACAGGGGACTAGGGCAAGTGGGCTACACCTTC CASSSTNRGLGQVGYTF
TRBJ2-7 TRBV27 . TRBD2 TGTGCCAGCAGTTCAAGCGGGGACTACGAGCAGTACTTC CASSSSGDYEQYF
TRBJ1-6 TRBV5-4 once . TGTGCCAGCAGCTTGGGGCGGGATGTAGATAATTCACCCCTCCACTTT CASSLGRDVDNSPLHF
TRBJ1-2 TRBV4-1 . . TGCGCCAGCTCACTAGGGGGTGCCTATGGCTACACCTTC CASSLGGAYGYTF
TRBJ1-5 TRBV2 . TRBD1 TGTGCCAGAGGGACAGGGAAGAATCAGCCCCAGCATTTT CARGTGKNQPQHF
TRBJ1-2 TRBV19 . . TGTGCCAGTAGTTTTTCAGGGGAAATTAGAGGCTACACCTTC CASSFSGEIRGYTF
TRBJ2-3 TRBV27 . TRBD2 TGTGCCAGCAGTTTTGAGGGACTAGTTGCAGATACGCAGTATTTT CASSFEGLVADTQYF
TRBJ2-6 TRBV10-3 . . TGTGCCATATCCGTCGCAGACGTCCTGACTTTC CAISVADVLTF
TRBJ2-5 TRBV27 . TRBD2 TGTGCCAGCAGTTTAGGCCGGGGGGGGACCCAGTACTTC CASSLGRGGTQYF
TRBJ1-2 TRBV5-1 once TRBD1 TGCGCCAGCAGCTTAACCGGGACAGGGACCTATGGCTACACCTTC CASSLTGTGTYGYTF
TRBJ1-1 TRBV5-1 once . TGCGCCAGCAGCTTGGACAGAGTGAACACTGAAGCTTTCTTT CASSLDRVNTEAFF
TRBJ2-5 TRBV9 . TRBD1 TGTGCCAGCAGCGACGGGGACAGCGAAGAGACCCAGTACTTC CASSDGDSEETQYF
TRBJ1-2 TRBV4-1 once TRBD1 TGCGCCAGCAGCCAAGTGGGACAGGCCTATGGCTACACCTTC CASSQVGQAYGYTF
TRBJ2-1 TRBV4-1 . TRBD2 TGCGCCAGCAGCCCTCTAGCGGGGGCCCGACTTGAGCAGTTCTTC CASSPLAGARLEQFF